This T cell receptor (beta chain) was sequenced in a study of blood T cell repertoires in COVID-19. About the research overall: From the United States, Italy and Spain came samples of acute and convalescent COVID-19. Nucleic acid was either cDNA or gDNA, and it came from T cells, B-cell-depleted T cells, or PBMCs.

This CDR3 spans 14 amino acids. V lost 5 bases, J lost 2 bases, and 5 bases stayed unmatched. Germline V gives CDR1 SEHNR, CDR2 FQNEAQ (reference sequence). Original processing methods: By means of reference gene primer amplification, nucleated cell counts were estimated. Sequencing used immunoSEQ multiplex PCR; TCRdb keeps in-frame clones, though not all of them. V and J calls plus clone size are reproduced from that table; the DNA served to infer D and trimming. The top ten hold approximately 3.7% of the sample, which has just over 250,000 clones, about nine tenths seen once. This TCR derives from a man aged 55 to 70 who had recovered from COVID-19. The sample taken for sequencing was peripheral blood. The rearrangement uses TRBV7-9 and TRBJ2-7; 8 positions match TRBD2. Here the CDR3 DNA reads TGTGCCAGCAGCCGTAGCGGGGCCCCCTACGAGCAGTACTTC. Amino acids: CASSRSGAPYEQYF.